The present T cell receptor (beta chain) was sequenced within a study of beta chain features in type 1 diabetes. Study background: Age and gender were similar between patients and healthy donors, as were cell yields. General study points: A greater similarity of naive, central memory and Treg TCRB repertoires was seen among patients than among healthy donors. PCR, the amplification step, might favor shorter templates, equally in patients and controls.

Reverse transcribing all isolated RNA meant expressed TCRB transcripts were sequenced. Here immunoSEQ multiplex PCR was the method, and the copy in TCRdb shows in-frame clones only, minus some. The data contain about 150,000 clones, over 7.5% of them singletons. Germline V CDR1 and CDR2: GTSNPN, SVGIG (reference sequence). CDR3 size: 13 residues. Germline trimming cut 4 bases from V and 5 bases from J; bases unmatched to any gene: 7. This clone was detected a few times. Its antigen is still unknown. The V and J genes are TRBV30 and TRBJ1-1; TRBD1 matches 7 bases. The sequence was collected from a man younger than 30 in good health. Sequences were obtained from central memory CD4+ T cells from blood. The CDR3 coding sequence is TGTGCCTGGACCCAGACAGGGAGGACTGAAGCTTTCTTT. This gives the protein CAWTQTGRTEAFF.